Here is one TCR beta chain with its context. There are many counts of this clonotype. Its target antigen remains unknown. No quality values exist for individual bases; no much larger clone is one base distant. TCR cDNA was synthesized by 5'RACE template switching, which introduced a universal primer site and unique molecular identifiers. Priming for cDNA synthesis came from both the TCR alpha and TCR beta constant segments. Library amplification used two PCR steps, and the second PCR step added sample barcodes and sequencing adapters. Sequencing of libraries was done on Illumina HiSeq 2500 (2x100 bp) or NovaSeq (2x150 bp). Per the original workflow: MIGEC was used to demultiplex reads and collapse the reads into UMI consensus sequences, and MiXCR was used for V(D)J alignment. Vaccine-responding clonotypes were defined with edgeR using replicate PBMC samples, requiring FDR below 0.01 and a log2 fold change above 5 up to day 15. Bulk clonotypes were assigned CD4 or CD8 identity according to which sequenced CD4 or CD8 repertoire held them at higher abundance. The public reads were quality trimmed at Q25 with fastp and then assembled into clones with MiXCR by TCRdb, keeping productive beta chains. Identical CDR3 protein sequences are pooled into one entry, listed with their most common genes and DNA. The V and J calls were not made by the authors but by TCRdb's processing. For this sample there are around 110,000 distinct CDR3 sequences; 8.4% appear just once. Of the sample, 25% falls within the top ten clones.

This sample is part of a study of T cells after yellow fever vaccination (dated by TCRdb to the late 2010s). For the wider study: Libraries from fractions with low cell numbers were prepared with the SMART-Seq v4 Ultra Low Input RNA kit. To follow T-cell clones before and after both primary and booster YFV17D yellow fever vaccination, bulk TCR alpha and beta repertoires underwent longitudinal sequencing. The cohort comprised two healthy male donors, one aged 18 to 30 and one aged 30 to 40 years. Bulk PBMC replicates and cell subsets were isolated from blood drawn at multiple timepoints before and after both primary and secondary immunization.

Compared with germline, V lacks 2 bases and J lacks 1 base; bases without a gene match: 6. Counted from cysteine to phenylalanine, this CDR3 has 16 amino acids. Solely the CDR3 DNA is kept, with 48 bases framed from the first base. CDR1 and CDR2 (SGHDT, YYEEEE) derive from the germline V gene. The treatment or condition label of this sample denotes: live attenuated yellow fever vaccine strain. A standard Ficoll-Paque protocol was used to isolate PBMCs from peripheral blood. Dynabeads CD4 and CD8 positive selection kits were used to isolate CD4 and CD8 T-cell fractions. TriZol was used to extract RNA from bulk PBMCs, CD4 and CD8 fractions, and dextramer-positive and dextramer-negative fractions. Study-wide findings and limitations: Compared with the primary T-cell response, the secondary T-cell response was weaker but faster, peaking on day 5 rather than day 15. A small fraction of clonotypes showed up in both the CD4 and CD8 compartments, probably as a result of convergent recombination. Because the study included only a couple of donors, the extent to which the findings can be generalized is limited. FACS-sorted repertoires could contain abundant contaminating clonotypes from the bulk population, so computational filtering was required. Most clones expanded after primary vaccination were re-detected after the booster (almost 98% of CD4 and roughly 85% of CD8), suggesting broad memory maintenance.

Sequencing used CD8+ T cells sorted from PBMCs, obtained 45 days after the yellow fever booster vaccination. The receptor was isolated from a young man who received the YFV17D yellow fever vaccine. The sequence joins TRBV5-6 to TRBJ2-1; 7 central bases correspond to TRBD1. The nucleotide sequence is TGTGCCAGCAGCTTTCGTTGGGACAGTTCCTACAATGAGCAGTTCTTC. Its translation reads: CASSFRWDSSYNEQFF.